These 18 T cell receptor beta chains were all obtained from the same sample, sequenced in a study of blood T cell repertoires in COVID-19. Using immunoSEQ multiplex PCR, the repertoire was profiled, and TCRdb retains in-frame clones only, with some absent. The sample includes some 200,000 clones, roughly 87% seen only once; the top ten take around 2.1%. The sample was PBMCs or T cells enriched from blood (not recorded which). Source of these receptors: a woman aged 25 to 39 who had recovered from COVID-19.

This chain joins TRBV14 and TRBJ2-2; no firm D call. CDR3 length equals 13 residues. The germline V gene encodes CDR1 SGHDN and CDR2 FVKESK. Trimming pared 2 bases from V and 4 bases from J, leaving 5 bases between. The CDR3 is CASSQWATGELFF. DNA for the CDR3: TGTGCCAGCAGCCAATGGGCCACCGGGGAGCTGTTTTTT.

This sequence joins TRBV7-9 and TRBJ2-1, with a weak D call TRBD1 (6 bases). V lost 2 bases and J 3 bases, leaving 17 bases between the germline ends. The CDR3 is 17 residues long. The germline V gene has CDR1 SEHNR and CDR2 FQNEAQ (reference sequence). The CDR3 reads CASSLILGQSIYNEQFF. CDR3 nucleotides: TGTGCCAGCAGCTTAATCTTAGGACAGAGTATCTACAATGAGCAGTTCTTC. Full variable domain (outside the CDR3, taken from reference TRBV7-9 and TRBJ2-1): DTGVSQNPRHKITKRGQNVTFRCDPISEHNRLYWYRQTLGQGPEFLTYFQNEAQLEKSRLLSDRFSAERPKGSFSTLEIQRTEQGDSAMYLCASSLILGQSIYNEQFFGPGTRLTVL.

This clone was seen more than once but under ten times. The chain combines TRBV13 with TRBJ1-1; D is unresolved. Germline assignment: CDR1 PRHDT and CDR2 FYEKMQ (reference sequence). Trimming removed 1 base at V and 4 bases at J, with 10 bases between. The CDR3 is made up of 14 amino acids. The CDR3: CASSLVDGRTEAFF. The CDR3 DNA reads TGTGCCAGCAGCTTAGTAGATGGGCGCACTGAAGCTTTCTTT.

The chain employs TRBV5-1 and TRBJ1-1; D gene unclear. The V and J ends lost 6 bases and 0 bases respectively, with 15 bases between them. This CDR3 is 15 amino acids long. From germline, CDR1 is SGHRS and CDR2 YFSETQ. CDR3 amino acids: CASTITSGMNTEAFF. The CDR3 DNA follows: TGCGCCAGCACCATAACGTCGGGGATGAACACTGAAGCTTTCTTT.

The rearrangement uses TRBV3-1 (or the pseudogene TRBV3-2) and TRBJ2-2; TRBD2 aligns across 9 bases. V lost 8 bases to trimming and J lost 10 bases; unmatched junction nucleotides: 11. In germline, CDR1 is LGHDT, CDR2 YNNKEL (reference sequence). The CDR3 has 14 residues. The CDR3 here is CASAVAGVVEELFF. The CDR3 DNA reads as TGTGCCAGCGCTGTAGCGGGAGTAGTTGAGGAGCTGTTTTTT.

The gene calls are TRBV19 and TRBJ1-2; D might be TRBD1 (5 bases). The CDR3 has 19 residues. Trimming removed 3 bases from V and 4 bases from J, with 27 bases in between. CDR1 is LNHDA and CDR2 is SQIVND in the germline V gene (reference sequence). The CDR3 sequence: CASSMSGVPGGATFYGYTF. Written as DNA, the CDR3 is TGTGCCAGTAGTATGAGTGGAGTACCGGGAGGGGCCACCTTCTATGGCTACACCTTC. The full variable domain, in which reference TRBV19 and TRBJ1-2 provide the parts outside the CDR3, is DGGITQSPKYLFRKEGQNVTLSCEQNLNHDAMYWYRQDPGQGLRLIYYSQIVNDFQKGDIAEGYSVSREKKESFPLTVTSAQKNPTAFYLCASSMSGVPGGATFYGYTFGSGTRLTVV.

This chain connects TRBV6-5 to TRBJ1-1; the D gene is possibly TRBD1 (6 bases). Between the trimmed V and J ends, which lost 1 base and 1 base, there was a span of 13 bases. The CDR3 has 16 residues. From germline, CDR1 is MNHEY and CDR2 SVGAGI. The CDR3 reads CASSYLIDRRNTEAFF. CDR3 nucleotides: TGTGCCAGCAGTTACTTGATTGACAGGAGGAACACTGAAGCTTTCTTT.

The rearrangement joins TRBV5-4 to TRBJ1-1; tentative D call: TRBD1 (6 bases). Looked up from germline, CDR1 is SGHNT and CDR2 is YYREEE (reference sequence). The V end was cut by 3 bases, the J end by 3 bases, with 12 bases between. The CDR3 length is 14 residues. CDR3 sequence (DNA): TGTGCCAGCAGCTCCAGGGGAGTTGACACTGAAGCTTTCTTT. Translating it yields CASSSRGVDTEAFF.

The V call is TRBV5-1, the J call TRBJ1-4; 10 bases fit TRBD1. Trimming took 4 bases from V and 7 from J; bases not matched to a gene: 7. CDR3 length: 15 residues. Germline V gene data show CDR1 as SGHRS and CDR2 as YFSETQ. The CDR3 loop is CASSRGQGGTEKLFF. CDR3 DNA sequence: TGCGCCAGCAGCCGAGGACAGGGGGGGACTGAAAAACTGTTTTTT.

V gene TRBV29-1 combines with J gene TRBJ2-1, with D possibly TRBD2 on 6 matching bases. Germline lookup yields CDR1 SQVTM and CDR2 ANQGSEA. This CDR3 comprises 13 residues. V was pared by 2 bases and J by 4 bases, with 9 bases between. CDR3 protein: CSVESGFYNEQFF. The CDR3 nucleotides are TGCAGCGTTGAAAGCGGGTTTTACAATGAGCAGTTCTTC.

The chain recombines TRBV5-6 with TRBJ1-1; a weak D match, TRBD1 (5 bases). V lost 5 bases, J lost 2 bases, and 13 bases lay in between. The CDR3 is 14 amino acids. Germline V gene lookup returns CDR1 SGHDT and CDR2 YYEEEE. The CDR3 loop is CASRRQSVNTEAFF. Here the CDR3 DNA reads TGTGCCAGCAGGCGACAGTCCGTAAACACTGAAGCTTTCTTT. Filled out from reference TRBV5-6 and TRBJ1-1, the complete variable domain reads DAGVTQSPTHLIKTRGQQVTLRCSPKSGHDTVSWYQQALGQGPQFIFQYYEEEERQRGNFPDRFSGHQFPNYSSELNVNALLLGDSALYLCASRRQSVNTEAFFGQGTRLTVV.

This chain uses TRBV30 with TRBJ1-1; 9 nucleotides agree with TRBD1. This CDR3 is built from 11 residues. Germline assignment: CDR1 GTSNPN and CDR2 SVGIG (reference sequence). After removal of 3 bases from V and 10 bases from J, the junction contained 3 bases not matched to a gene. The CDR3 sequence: CAWRDRGRAFF. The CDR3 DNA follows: TGTGCCTGGAGGGACAGGGGCAGAGCTTTCTTT.

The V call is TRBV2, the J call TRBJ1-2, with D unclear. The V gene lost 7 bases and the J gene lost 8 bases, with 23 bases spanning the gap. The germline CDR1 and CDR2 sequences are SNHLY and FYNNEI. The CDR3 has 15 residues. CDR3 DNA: TGTGCCAGCAAGGCAGGCCCGTTTTTTTACGACGGCTACACCTTC. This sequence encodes CASKAGPFFYDGYTF.

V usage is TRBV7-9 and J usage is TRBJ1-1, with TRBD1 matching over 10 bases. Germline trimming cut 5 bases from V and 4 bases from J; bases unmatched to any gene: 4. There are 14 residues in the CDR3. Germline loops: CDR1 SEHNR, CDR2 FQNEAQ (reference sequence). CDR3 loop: CASSNRQGATEAFF. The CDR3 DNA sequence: TGTGCCAGCAGCAACAGACAGGGGGCCACTGAAGCTTTCTTT.

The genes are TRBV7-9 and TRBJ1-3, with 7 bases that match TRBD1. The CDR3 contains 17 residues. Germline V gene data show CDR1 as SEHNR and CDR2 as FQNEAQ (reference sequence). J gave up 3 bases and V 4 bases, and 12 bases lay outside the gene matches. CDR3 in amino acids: CASSSTPGGYNGNTIYF. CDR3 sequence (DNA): TGTGCCAGCAGCTCCACCCCAGGGGGATATAATGGAAACACCATATATTTT.

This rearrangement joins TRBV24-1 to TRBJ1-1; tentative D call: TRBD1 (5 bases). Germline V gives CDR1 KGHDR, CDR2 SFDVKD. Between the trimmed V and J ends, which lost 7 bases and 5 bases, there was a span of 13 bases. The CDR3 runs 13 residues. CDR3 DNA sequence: TGTGCCACCAGGGGGCCACCGGATACTGAAGCTTTCTTT. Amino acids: CATRGPPDTEAFF.

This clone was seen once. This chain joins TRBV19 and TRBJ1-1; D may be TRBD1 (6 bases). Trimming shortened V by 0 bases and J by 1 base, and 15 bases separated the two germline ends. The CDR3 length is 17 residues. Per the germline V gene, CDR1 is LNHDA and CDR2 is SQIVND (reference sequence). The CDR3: CASSIDLTGNGNTEAFF. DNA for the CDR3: TGTGCCAGTAGTATAGATCTCACAGGGAATGGGAACACTGAAGCTTTCTTT.

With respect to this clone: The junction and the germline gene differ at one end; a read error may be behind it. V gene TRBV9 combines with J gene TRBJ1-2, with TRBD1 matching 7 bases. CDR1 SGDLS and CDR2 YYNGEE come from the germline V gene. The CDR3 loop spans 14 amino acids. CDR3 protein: CASSGDSRVRGVSF. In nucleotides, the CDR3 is TGTGCCAGCAGCGGGGACAGCCGCGTCCGCGGGGTAAGCTTC.